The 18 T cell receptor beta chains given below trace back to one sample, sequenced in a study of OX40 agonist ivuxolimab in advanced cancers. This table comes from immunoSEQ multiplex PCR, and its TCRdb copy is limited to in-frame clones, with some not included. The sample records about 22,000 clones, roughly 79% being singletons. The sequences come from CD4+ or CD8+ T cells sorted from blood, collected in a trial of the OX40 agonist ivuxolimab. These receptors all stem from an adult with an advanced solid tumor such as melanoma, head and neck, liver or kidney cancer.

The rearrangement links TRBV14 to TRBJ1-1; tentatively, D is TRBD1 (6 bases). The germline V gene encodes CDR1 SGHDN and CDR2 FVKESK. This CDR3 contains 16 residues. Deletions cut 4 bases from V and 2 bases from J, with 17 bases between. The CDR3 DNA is TGTGCCAGCAGCCCAGATGGGGGCAGGGTAAACACTGAAGCTTTCTTT. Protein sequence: CASSPDGGRVNTEAFF. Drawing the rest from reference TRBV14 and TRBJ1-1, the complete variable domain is EAGVTQFPSHSVIEKGQTVTLRCDPISGHDNLYWYRRVMGKEIKFLLHFVKESKQDESGMPNNRFLAERTGGTYSTLKVQPAELEDSGVYFCASSPDGGRVNTEAFFGQGTRLTVV.

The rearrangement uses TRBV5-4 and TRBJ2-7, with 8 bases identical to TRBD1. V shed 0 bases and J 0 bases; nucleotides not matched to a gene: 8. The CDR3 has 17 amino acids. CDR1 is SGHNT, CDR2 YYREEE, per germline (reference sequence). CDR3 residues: CASSLDPGQAPSYEQYF. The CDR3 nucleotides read TGTGCCAGCAGCTTGGATCCGGGACAGGCTCCCTCCTACGAGCAGTACTTC.

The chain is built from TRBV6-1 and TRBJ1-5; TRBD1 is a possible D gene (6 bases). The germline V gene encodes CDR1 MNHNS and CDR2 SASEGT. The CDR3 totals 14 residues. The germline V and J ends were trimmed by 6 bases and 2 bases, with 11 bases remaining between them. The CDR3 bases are TGTGCCAGCAGCTACAGGGCTGGCAATCAGCCCCAGCATTTT. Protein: CASSYRAGNQPQHF.

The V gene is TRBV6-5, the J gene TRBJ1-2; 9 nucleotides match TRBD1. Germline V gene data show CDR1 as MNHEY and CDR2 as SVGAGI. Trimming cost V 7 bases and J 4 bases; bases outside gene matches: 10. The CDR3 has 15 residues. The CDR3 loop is CASTPTGQGIYGYTF. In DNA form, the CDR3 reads TGTGCCAGCACCCCTACGGGACAGGGAATCTATGGCTACACCTTC.

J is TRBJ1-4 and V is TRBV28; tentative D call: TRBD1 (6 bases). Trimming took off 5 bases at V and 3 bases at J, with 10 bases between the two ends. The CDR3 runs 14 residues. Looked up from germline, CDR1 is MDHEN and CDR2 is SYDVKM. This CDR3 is CASSLQGPNEKLFF. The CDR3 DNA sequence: TGTGCCAGCAGTCTGCAGGGGCCTAATGAAAAACTGTTTTTT.

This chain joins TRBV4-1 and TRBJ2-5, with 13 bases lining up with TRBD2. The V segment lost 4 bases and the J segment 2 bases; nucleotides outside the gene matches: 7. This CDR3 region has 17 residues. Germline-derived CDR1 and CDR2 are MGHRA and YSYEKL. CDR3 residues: CASSPTSGGAYQETQYF. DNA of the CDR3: TGCGCCAGCAGCCCCACTAGCGGGGGGGCCTATCAAGAGACCCAGTACTTC.

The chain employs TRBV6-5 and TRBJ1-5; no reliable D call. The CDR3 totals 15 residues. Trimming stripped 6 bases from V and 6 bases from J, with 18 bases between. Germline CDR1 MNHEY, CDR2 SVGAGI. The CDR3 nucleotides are TGTGCCAGCAGCCTAGGCCCCTTGGTAGGTCAGCCCCAGCATTTT. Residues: CASSLGPLVGQPQHF.

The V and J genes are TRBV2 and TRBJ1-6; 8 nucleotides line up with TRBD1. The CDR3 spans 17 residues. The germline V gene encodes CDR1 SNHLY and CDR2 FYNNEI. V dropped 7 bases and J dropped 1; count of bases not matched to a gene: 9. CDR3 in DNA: TGTGCCAGCACACCGGGACAGGTGGGATCCTATAATTCACCCCTCCACTTT. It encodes CASTPGQVGSYNSPLHF.

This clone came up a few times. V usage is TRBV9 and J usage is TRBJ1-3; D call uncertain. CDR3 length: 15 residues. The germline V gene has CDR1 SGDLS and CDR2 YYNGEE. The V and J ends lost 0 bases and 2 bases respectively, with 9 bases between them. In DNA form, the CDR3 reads TGTGCCAGCAGCGTAGGGCGGGGAACTGGAAACACCATATATTTT. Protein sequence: CASSVGRGTGNTIYF. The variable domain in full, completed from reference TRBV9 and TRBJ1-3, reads DSGVTQTPKHLITATGQRVTLRCSPRSGDLSVYWYQQSLDQGLQFLIQYYNGEERAKGNILERFSAQQFPDLHSELNLSSLELGDSALYFCASSVGRGTGNTIYFGEGSWLTVV.

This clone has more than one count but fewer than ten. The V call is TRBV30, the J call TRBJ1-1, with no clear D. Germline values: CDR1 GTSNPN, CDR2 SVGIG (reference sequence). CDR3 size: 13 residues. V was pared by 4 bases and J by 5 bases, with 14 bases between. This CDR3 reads CAWTPSRLTEAFF. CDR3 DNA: TGTGCCTGGACCCCGTCGAGGCTAACTGAAGCTTTCTTT. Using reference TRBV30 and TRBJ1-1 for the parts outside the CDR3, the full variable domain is SQTIHQWPATLVQPVGSPLSLECTVEGTSNPNLYWYRQAAGRGLQLLFYSVGIGQISSEVPQNLSASRPQDRQFILSSKKLLLSDSGFYLCAWTPSRLTEAFFGQGTRLTVV.

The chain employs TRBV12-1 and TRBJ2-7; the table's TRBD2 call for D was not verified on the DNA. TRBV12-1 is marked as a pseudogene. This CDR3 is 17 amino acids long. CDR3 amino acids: CASSGLQGAWDGGKQYF. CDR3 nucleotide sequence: TGTGCCAGCAGCGGACTACAGGGCGCTTGGGACGGGGGGAAGCAGTACTTC.

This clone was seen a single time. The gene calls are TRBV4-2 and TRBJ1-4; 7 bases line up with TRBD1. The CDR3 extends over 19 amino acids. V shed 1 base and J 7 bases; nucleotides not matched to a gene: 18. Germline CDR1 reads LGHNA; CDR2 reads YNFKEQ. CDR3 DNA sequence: TGTGCCAGCAGCCAAGCCGGAGGGGGCACCGCGTCCTTAAGTGAAAAACTGTTTTTT. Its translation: CASSQAGGGTASLSEKLFF.

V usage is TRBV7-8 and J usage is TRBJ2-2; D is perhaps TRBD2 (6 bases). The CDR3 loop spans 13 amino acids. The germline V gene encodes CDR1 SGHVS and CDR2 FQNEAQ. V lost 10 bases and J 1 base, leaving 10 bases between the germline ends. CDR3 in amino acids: CATKGGNTGELFF. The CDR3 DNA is TGTGCCACCAAGGGAGGGAACACCGGGGAGCTGTTTTTT.

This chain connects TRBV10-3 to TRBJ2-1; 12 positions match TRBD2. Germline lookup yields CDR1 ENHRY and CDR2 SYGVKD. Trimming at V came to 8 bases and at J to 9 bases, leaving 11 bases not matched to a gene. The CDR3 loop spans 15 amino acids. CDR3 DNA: TGTGCCATCGGGGCTAGCGGGGGGGTAGTTGGTGAGCAGTTCTTC. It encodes CAIGASGGVVGEQFF.

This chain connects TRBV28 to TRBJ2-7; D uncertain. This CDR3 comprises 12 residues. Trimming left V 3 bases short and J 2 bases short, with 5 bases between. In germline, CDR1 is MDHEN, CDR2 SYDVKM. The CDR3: CASSFGAYEQYF. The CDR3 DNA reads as TGTGCCAGCAGTTTTGGCGCCTACGAGCAGTACTTC.

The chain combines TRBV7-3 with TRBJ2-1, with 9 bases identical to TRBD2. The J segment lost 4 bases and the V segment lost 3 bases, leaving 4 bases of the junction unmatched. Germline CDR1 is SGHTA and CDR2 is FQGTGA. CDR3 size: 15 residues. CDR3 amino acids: CASSLTSGVYNEQFF. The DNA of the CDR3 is TGTGCCAGCAGCTTGACTAGCGGTGTGTACAATGAGCAGTTCTTC.

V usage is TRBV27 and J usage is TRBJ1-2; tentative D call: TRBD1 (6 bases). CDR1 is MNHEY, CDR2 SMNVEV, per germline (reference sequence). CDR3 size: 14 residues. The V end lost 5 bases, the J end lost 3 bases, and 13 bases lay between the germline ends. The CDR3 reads CASSPNRVDYGYTF. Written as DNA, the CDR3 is TGTGCCAGCAGTCCCAACAGGGTGGACTATGGCTACACCTTC.

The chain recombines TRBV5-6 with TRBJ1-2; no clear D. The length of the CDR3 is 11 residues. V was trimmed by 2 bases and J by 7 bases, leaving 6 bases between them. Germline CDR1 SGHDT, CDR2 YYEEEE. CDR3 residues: CASSFGAGYTF. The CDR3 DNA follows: TGTGCCAGCAGCTTTGGAGCTGGCTACACCTTC.